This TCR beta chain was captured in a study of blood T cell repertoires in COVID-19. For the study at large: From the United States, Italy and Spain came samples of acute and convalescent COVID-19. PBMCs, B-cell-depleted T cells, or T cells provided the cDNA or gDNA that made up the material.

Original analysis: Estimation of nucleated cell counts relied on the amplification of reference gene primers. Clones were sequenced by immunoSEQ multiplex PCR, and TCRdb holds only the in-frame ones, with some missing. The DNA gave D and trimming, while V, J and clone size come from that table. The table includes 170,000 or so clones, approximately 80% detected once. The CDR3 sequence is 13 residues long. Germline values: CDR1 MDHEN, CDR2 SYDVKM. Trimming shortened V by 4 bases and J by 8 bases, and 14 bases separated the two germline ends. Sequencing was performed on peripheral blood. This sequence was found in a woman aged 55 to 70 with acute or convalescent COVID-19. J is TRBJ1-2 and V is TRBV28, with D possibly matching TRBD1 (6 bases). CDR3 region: CASSYGTFPGYTF. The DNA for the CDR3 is TGTGCCAGCAGTTACGGGACATTCCCAGGCTACACCTTC.